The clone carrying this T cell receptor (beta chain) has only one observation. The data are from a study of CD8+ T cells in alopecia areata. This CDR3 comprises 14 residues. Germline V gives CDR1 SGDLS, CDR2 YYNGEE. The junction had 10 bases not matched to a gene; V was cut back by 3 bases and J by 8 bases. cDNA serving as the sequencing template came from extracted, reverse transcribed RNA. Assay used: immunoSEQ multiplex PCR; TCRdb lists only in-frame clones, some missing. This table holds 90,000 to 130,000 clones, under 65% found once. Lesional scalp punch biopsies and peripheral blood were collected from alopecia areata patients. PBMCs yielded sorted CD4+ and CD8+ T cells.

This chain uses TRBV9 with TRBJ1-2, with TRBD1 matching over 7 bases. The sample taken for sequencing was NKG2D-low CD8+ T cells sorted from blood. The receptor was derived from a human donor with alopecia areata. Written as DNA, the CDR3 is TGTGCCAGCAGCGGGACAACAGGGGATCACGGCTACACCTTC. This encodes CASSGTTGDHGYTF.